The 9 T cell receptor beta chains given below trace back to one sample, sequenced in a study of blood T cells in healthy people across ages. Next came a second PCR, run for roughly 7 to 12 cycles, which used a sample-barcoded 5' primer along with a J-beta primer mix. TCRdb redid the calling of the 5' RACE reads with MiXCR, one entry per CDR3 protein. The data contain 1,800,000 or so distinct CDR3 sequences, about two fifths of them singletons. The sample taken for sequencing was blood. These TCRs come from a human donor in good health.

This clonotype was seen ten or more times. The CDR3 DNA reads TGCGCCAGCAGCTTGACCGGGACAGGGAACGAGCAGTACTTC. It yields the protein CASSLTGTGNEQYF. The gene calls are TRBV5-1 and TRBJ2-7; the match to TRBD1 covers 9 bases. Germline trimming cut 1 base from V and 5 bases from J; bases unmatched to any gene: 4. CDR1 is SGHRS and CDR2 is YFSETQ in the germline V gene. The CDR3 runs to 14 residues.

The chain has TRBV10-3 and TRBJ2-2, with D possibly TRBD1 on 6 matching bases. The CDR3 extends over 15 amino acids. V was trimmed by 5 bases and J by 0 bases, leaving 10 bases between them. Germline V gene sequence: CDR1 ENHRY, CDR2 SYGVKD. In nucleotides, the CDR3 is TGTGCCATCAGTTCCGGGACACCGAACACCGGGGAGCTGTTTTTT. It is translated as CAISSGTPNTGELFF.

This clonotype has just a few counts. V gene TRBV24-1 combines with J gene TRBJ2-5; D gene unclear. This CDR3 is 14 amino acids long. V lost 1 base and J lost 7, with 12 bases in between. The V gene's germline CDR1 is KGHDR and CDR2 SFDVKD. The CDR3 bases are TGTGCCACCAGTGATTTTAGATCCTTAGGGACCCAGTACTTC. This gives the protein CATSDFRSLGTQYF.

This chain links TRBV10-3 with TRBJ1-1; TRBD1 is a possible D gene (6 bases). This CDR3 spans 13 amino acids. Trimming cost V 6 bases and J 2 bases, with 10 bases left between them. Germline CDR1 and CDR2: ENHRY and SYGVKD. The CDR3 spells CAISDRQNTEAFF. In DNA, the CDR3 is TGTGCCATCAGCGACAGGCAAAACACTGAAGCTTTCTTT.

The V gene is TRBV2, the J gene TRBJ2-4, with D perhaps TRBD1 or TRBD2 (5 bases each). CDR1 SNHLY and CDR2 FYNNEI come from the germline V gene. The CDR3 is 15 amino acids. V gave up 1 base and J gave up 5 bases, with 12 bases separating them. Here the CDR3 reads CASSEGETVENIQYF. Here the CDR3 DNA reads TGTGCCAGCAGTGAAGGGGAGACAGTGGAAAACATTCAGTACTTC.

The CDR3 DNA is TGCAGTGCCCTTTCGGACAGGGGGCGCTACGAGCAGTACTTC. Residues: CSALSDRGRYEQYF. The chain carries TRBV20-1 and TRBJ2-7; 11 bases map to TRBD1. The CDR3 has 14 amino acids. V lost 6 bases, J lost 3 bases, and 7 bases stayed unmatched. Germline V CDR1 and CDR2: DFQATT, SNEGSKA (reference sequence).

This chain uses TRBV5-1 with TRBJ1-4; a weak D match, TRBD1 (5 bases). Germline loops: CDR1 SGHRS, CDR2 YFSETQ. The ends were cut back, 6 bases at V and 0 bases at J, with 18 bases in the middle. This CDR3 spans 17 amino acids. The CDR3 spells CASTRSRGTTTNEKLFF. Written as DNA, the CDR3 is TGCGCCAGCACCCGCTCCCGGGGCACGACAACTAATGAAAAACTGTTTTTT.

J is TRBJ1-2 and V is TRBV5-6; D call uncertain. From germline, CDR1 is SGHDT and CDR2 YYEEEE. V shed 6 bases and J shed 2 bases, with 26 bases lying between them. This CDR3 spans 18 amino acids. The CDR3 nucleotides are TGTGCCAGCAACCCGGCCCCCAAAGGGCAGGCACTGAACTATGGCTACACCTTC. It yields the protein CASNPAPKGQALNYGYTF.

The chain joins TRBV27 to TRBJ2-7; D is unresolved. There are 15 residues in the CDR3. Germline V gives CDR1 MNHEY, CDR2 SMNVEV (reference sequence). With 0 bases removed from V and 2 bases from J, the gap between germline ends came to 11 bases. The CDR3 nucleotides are TGTGCCAGCAGTTTATCGGGTTCTGCTACCTACGAGCAGTACTTC. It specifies CASSLSGSATYEQYF.